The 20 T cell receptor beta chains presented below share a single source sample, sequenced in a study of shared clonotypes between healthy human individuals. This table comes from immunoSEQ multiplex PCR, and its TCRdb copy is limited to in-frame clones, with some not included. The sample lists nearly 2 million clones, approximately 94% occurring once. Naive CD8 cells were CD45RO-negative, positively selected for CCR7, excluding terminally differentiated effector memory CD45RA+ cells. Sequencing was done on a sample of naive CD8+ T cells sorted from blood. Receptors originate from a young man in good health.

In regard to this clone: The sample contains more than one DNA sequence encoding this CDR3. J is TRBJ2-7 and V is TRBV29-1; 9 bases map to TRBD1. Germline V CDR1 and CDR2: SQVTM, ANQGSEA. V lost 6 bases, J lost 2 bases, and 5 bases stayed unmatched. The CDR3 totals 13 residues. DNA of the CDR3: TGCAGCGTCAGGACAGGGGACACCTACGAGCAGTACTTC. Its translation is CSVRTGDTYEQYF.

The gene calls are TRBV7-5 and TRBJ2-5. TRBV7-5 is marked as a pseudogene. The CDR3 has 12 residues. In nucleotides, the CDR3 is TGTGCCAGAAGCCCACTATGGGGGACCCAGTACTTC. Translating gives CARSPLWGTQYF.

This rearrangement joins TRBV4-1 to TRBJ2-2; D uncertain. Germline V gene data show CDR1 as MGHRA and CDR2 as YSYEKL. This CDR3 is built from 13 residues. Trimming removed 4 bases from V and 6 bases from J, with 9 bases in between. In nucleotides, the CDR3 is TGCGCCAGCAGCCTTGAACGTGCCGGGGAGCTGTTTTTT. It specifies CASSLERAGELFF.

This clone was found once. The chain links TRBV11-2 to TRBJ2-7; D is unresolved. This CDR3 is built from 13 residues. Germline V gene lookup returns CDR1 SGHAT and CDR2 FQNNGV. V was clipped by 7 bases and J by 3 bases, with 13 bases between them. CDR3 sequence (DNA): TGTGCCAGCATCAGAGCCCCCAACTACGAGCAGTACTTC. This sequence encodes CASIRAPNYEQYF.

The V and J genes are TRBV11-2 and TRBJ2-1; 9 bases match TRBD2. The germline gives CDR1 SGHAT, CDR2 FQNNGV. This CDR3 has 17 amino acids. With 5 bases clipped from V and 5 bases from J, the junction kept 13 bases outside the gene matches. Here the CDR3 reads CASSRLTGGGAHNEQFF. CDR3 bases: TGTGCCAGCAGCCGATTAACCGGCGGGGGGGCTCACAATGAGCAGTTCTTC.

Of note for this clone: Additional DNA sequences in this sample encode the identical CDR3. The chain links TRBV5-1 to TRBJ2-3, with no clear D. Germline CDR1 reads SGHRS; CDR2 reads YFSETQ. This CDR3 is built from 14 residues. Trimming took 4 bases from V and 2 from J, leaving 11 bases between them. CDR3 in DNA: TGCGCCAGCAGCCTTGAGTCCGTCACAGATACGCAGTATTTT. Translation: CASSLESVTDTQYF.

V usage is TRBV27 and J usage is TRBJ2-3; 7 bases are shared with TRBD1. The CDR3 is 14 amino acids. CDR1 and CDR2 from the germline V gene are MNHEY and SMNVEV (reference sequence). V trimming: 7 bases; J trimming: 12 bases; junction bases outside the gene matches: 16. CDR3 bases: TGTGCCAGCATGCGTCTAGTCCTAGACAGGGAACAGTATTTT. It translates to CASMRLVLDREQYF.

The rearrangement joins TRBV7-8 to TRBJ1-6, with 8 bases lining up with TRBD1. CDR1 and CDR2 from the germline V gene are SGHVS and FQNEAQ. The CDR3 is 15 residues long. Germline trimming cut 4 bases from V and 10 bases from J; bases unmatched to any gene: 9. The CDR3: CASSSPTGGGSPLHF. The CDR3 DNA reads as TGTGCCAGCAGCTCCCCCACAGGGGGGGGATCACCCCTCCACTTT. Filled out from reference TRBV7-8 and TRBJ1-6, the complete variable domain reads GAGVSQSPRYKVAKRGQDVALRCDPISGHVSLFWYQQALGQGPEFLTYFQNEAQLDKSGLPSDRFFAERPEGSVSTLKIQRTQQEDSAVYLCASSSPTGGGSPLHFGNGTRLTVT.

The chain has TRBV2 and TRBJ2-2; maybe TRBD1 (6 bases). Germline CDR1 is SNHLY and CDR2 is FYNNEI. The CDR3 is made up of 21 amino acids. Trimming left V 0 bases short and J 3 bases short, with 26 bases between. CDR3 in DNA: TGTGCCAGCAGTGAAGCCGTCTCCGGGACACCTATTGTGGGTGACACCGGGGAGCTGTTTTTT. Its protein is CASSEAVSGTPIVGDTGELFF.

V gene TRBV5-4 combines with J gene TRBJ2-2; 7 bases are a match to TRBD1. Per germline, CDR1 SGHNT and CDR2 YYREEE (reference sequence). The length of the CDR3 is 16 residues. After removal of 1 base from V and 0 bases from J, the junction contained 3 bases not matched to a gene. The CDR3 coding sequence is TGTGCCAGCAGCTTGAGGGGGCTAACGAACACCGGGGAGCTGTTTTTT. It codes for CASSLRGLTNTGELFF.

This clone appeared once. Compared with germline, one end of the junction differs, possibly owing to a read error. The chain employs TRBV30 and TRBJ2-7, with 7 positions matching TRBD1. This CDR3 is 11 amino acids long. Germline CDR1 and CDR2: GTSNPN and SVGIG (reference sequence). CDR3 loop: CAWRPGEGAIF. The CDR3 bases are TGTGCCTGGAGGCCGGGCGAGGGGGCGATCTTC.

The chain links TRBV27 to TRBJ2-3; D is perhaps TRBD1 or TRBD2 (5 bases each). Germline CDR1 MNHEY, CDR2 SMNVEV (reference sequence). With 6 bases removed from V and 1 base from J, the gap between germline ends came to 11 bases. This CDR3 is 14 amino acids long. This chain's CDR3 is CASSWVGGTDTQYF. CDR3 bases: TGTGCCAGCAGCTGGGTGGGGGGCACAGATACGCAGTATTTT.

The chain carries TRBV6-5 and TRBJ2-7; D is uncertain. The germline CDR1 and CDR2 sequences are MNHEY and SVGAGI. CDR3 length equals 14 residues. V lost 2 bases to trimming and J lost 3 bases, with 11 bases between them. CDR3 bases: TGTGCCAGCAGTTACGAACATAGTGGCTACGAGCAGTACTTC. Translating gives CASSYEHSGYEQYF.

In the case of this clone: Distinct nucleotide sequences in the sample also encode this CDR3. The J gene is TRBJ2-7, the V gene TRBV7-9; weak D call: TRBD1 (7 bases). The CDR3 spans 14 residues. Per germline, CDR1 SEHNR and CDR2 FQNEAQ (reference sequence). The germline V and J ends were trimmed by 6 bases and 4 bases, with 16 bases remaining between them. DNA for the CDR3: TGTGCCAGCAGGGGAGGACAGGAACCTTACGAGCAGTACTTC. It translates to CASRGGQEPYEQYF.

This clone was found a few times. The chain uses TRBV4-1 and TRBJ2-7; D might be TRBD1 or TRBD2, each matching 5 bases. The germline V gene encodes CDR1 MGHRA and CDR2 YSYEKL. CDR3 length: 15 residues. The ends were cut back, 3 bases at V and 7 bases at J, with 19 bases in the middle. Here the CDR3 DNA reads TGCGCCAGCAGCCAGGGGACGGGCCCCTACAATGAGCAGTACTTC. It translates to CASSQGTGPYNEQYF.

The J gene is TRBJ2-3, the V gene TRBV28, with TRBD2 matching over 7 bases. The CDR3 length is 17 residues. V was pared by 6 bases and J by 0 bases, with 12 bases of the junction left unmatched. The germline V gene has CDR1 MDHEN and CDR2 SYDVKM. The CDR3, as DNA: TGTGCCAGCAGCCGATTCGTGGGAGGGACTAGCACAGATACGCAGTATTTT. Translation gives CASSRFVGGTSTDTQYF. Using reference TRBV28 and TRBJ2-3 for the parts outside the CDR3, the full variable domain is DVKVTQSSRYLVKRTGEKVFLECVQDMDHENMFWYRQDPGLGLRLIYFSYDVKMKEKGDIPEGYSVSREKKERFSLILESASTNQTSMYLCASSRFVGGTSTDTQYFGPGTRLTVL.

The V call is TRBV11-1, the J call TRBJ2-1; 8 positions match TRBD2. The junction had 9 bases not matched to a gene; V was cut back by 5 bases and J by 3 bases. The CDR3 consists of 16 residues. CDR1 is SGHAT and CDR2 is FQDESV in the germline V gene (reference sequence). The CDR3, as DNA: TGTGCCAGCAGCCCTAGGGGGGGACTAGACTACAATGAGCAGTTCTTC. Amino acid sequence: CASSPRGGLDYNEQFF.

This clone has only one observation. The CDR3: CASSQVAINGYTF. The CDR3 nucleotides are TGTGCCAGCAGCCAAGTGGCCATCAATGGCTACACCTTC. J is TRBJ1-2 and V is TRBV14, with D hard to call. Trimming cost V 1 base and J 6 bases, with 9 bases left between them. CDR1 and CDR2 (germline): SGHDN, FVKESK. The CDR3 contains 13 residues.

V and J are TRBV5-6 and TRBJ2-2; 7 nucleotides agree with TRBD2. V trimming: 0 bases; J trimming: 0 bases; junction bases outside the gene matches: 5. Germline CDR1 reads SGHDT; CDR2 reads YYEEEE. The CDR3 loop spans 17 amino acids. CDR3 in DNA: TGTGCCAGCAGCTTGGCCTCGGCGGGGGCGAACACCGGGGAGCTGTTTTTT. It yields the protein CASSLASAGANTGELFF.

This chain links TRBV10-3 with TRBJ1-3, with D possibly matching TRBD1 (6 bases). This CDR3 has 16 residues. Germline loops: CDR1 ENHRY, CDR2 SYGVKD. Trimming removed 7 bases at V and 0 bases at J, with 16 bases between. The CDR3 coding sequence is TGTGCCATCATGAAGACAGGTCCTTACTCTGGAAACACCATATATTTT. Amino acids: CAIMKTGPYSGNTIYF.